These T cell receptor beta chains were read from a single sample in a study of cytomegalovirus exposure and HLA in healthy donors. Repertoires were generated with immunoSEQ multiplex PCR, while TCRdb's copy carries only in-frame clones and drops some. The data hold about 140,000 clones, with roughly 81% observed a single time. Input material: PBMCs. Every receptor here comes from a woman in her 30s in good health and CMV-seronegative. CDR3s include the opening cysteine and the closing phenylalanine or tryptophan. D genes are given only for firm matches. Where a row states a size, it is once, few, many or the class of an expanded clone; other rows omit it.

v_call: TRBV27; clone_size: -; d_call: -; j_call: TRBJ1-1; cdr3_nt: TGTGCCAGCAGTTTATTCAGGAACACTGAAGCTTTCTTT; cdr3_aa: CASSLFRNTEAFF
v_call: TRBV7-9; clone_size: -; d_call: TRBD1; j_call: TRBJ1-2; cdr3_nt: TGTGCCAGCAGCTTAGCCGGACAGGGACGAAATGGCTACACCTTC; cdr3_aa: CASSLAGQGRNGYTF
v_call: TRBV19; clone_size: -; d_call: TRBD1; j_call: TRBJ1-2; cdr3_nt: TGTGCCAGTAGTAAGGGACAGGGCTTTGGCTACACCTTC; cdr3_aa: CASSKGQGFGYTF
v_call: TRBV2; clone_size: -; d_call: TRBD2; j_call: TRBJ2-3; cdr3_nt: TGTGCCAGCACGAGAGGGGAGGGGACAGATACGCAGTATTTT; cdr3_aa: CASTRGEGTDTQYF
v_call: TRBV4-3; clone_size: -; d_call: -; j_call: TRBJ2-4; cdr3_nt: TGCGCCAGCAGCCAAGAAAATCCGGGGGGCGGTAACATTCAGTACTTC; cdr3_aa: CASSQENPGGGNIQYF
v_call: TRBV7-2; clone_size: -; d_call: TRBD2; j_call: TRBJ2-3; cdr3_nt: TGTGCCAGCAGCTTAGCTCTAGCGGGGGGGCCTCGGGATACGCAGTATTTT; cdr3_aa: CASSLALAGGPRDTQYF
v_call: TRBV4-1; clone_size: -; d_call: -; j_call: TRBJ2-7; cdr3_nt: TGCGCCAGCAGCCGTTCCAAGGGGGAGTCCTACGAGCAGTACTTC; cdr3_aa: CASSRSKGESYEQYF
v_call: TRBV27; clone_size: -; d_call: -; j_call: TRBJ1-4; cdr3_nt: TGTGCCAGCAGACCCAGAGGGGGAAGCGGGGCTAATGAAAAACTGTTTTTT; cdr3_aa: CASRPRGGSGANEKLFF
v_call: TRBV28; clone_size: -; d_call: -; j_call: TRBJ1-2; cdr3_nt: TGTGCCAGCACTCCCTTGGGAGAACCTAACTATGGCTACACCTTC; cdr3_aa: CASTPLGEPNYGYTF
v_call: TRBV11-3; clone_size: -; d_call: -; j_call: TRBJ1-3; cdr3_nt: TGTGCCAGCACCTACCCCGGGCGGGCGTCAAACACCATATATTTT; cdr3_aa: CASTYPGRASNTIYF
v_call: TRBV13; clone_size: -; d_call: -; j_call: TRBJ2-5; cdr3_nt: TGTGCCAGCAGCCCTAGCGCCGGGACAGTCCAAGAGACCCAGTACTTC; cdr3_aa: CASSPSAGTVQETQYF
v_call: TRBV6-6; clone_size: -; d_call: TRBD1; j_call: TRBJ1-1; cdr3_nt: TGTGCCAGCAACCGGCCCGGACAGGGAGCTTTCTTT; cdr3_aa: CASNRPGQGAFF
v_call: TRBV7-8; clone_size: -; d_call: -; j_call: TRBJ2-2; cdr3_nt: TGTGCCAGCAGCTTAAATTGGGCAGGAGGCACCGGGGAGCTGTTTTTT; cdr3_aa: CASSLNWAGGTGELFF
v_call: TRBV5-1; clone_size: -; d_call: TRBD1; j_call: TRBJ1-2; cdr3_nt: TGCGCCAGCAGCCTACAGGGGGCTCATGGCTACACCTTC; cdr3_aa: CASSLQGAHGYTF
v_call: TRBV27; clone_size: -; d_call: TRBD2; j_call: TRBJ2-3; cdr3_nt: TGTGCCAGCAGTCCTCGGGCTAGCGGGGATTATACGCAGTATTTT; cdr3_aa: CASSPRASGDYTQYF
v_call: TRBV9; clone_size: once; d_call: TRBD2; j_call: TRBJ2-3; cdr3_nt: TGTGCCAGCAGCGAGGCGGGTTTGGTGGAGCGGGGGGACACAGATACGCAGTATTTT; cdr3_aa: CASSEAGLVERGDTDTQYF
v_call: TRBV19; clone_size: -; d_call: TRBD2; j_call: TRBJ2-3; cdr3_nt: TGTGCCAGTAGTACGGGACTAGCGGGGGGATGGAGCACAGATACGCAGTATTTT; cdr3_aa: CASSTGLAGGWSTDTQYF
v_call: TRBV9; clone_size: -; d_call: TRBD2; j_call: TRBJ2-1; cdr3_nt: TGTGCCAGCAGCGTACTAGCGGTCCCCTACAATGAGCAGTTCTTC; cdr3_aa: CASSVLAVPYNEQFF
v_call: TRBV10-3; clone_size: -; d_call: -; j_call: TRBJ1-2; cdr3_nt: TGTGCCATCAGTGAGTTTATTGGGGGGGACGATTTCGGCTACACCTTC; cdr3_aa: CAISEFIGGDDFGYTF
v_call: TRBV7-8; clone_size: -; d_call: -; j_call: TRBJ2-1; cdr3_nt: TGTGCCAGCAGCTTAGTGTCTGGAGGAAATGAGCAGTTCTTC; cdr3_aa: CASSLVSGGNEQFF
v_call: TRBV6-5; clone_size: once; d_call: -; j_call: TRBJ1-6; cdr3_nt: TGTGCCAGCAGTTACGATACGGTGTTCGAGAATTCACCCCTCCACTTT; cdr3_aa: CASSYDTVFENSPLHF
v_call: TRBV14; clone_size: -; d_call: -; j_call: TRBJ2-3; cdr3_nt: TGTGCCAGCAGCCAAGACCGGGTGGCAGATACGCAGTATTTT; cdr3_aa: CASSQDRVADTQYF
v_call: TRBV5-5; clone_size: few; d_call: TRBD1; j_call: TRBJ1-1; cdr3_nt: TGTGCCAGCAGCCCGGGTCGACAGGGAGACACTGAAGCTTTCTTT; cdr3_aa: CASSPGRQGDTEAFF
v_call: TRBV14; clone_size: once; d_call: TRBD1; j_call: TRBJ2-7; cdr3_nt: TGTGCCAGCAGCCGGAAGGCCGGGACAGGTCACCACGAGCAGTACTTC; cdr3_aa: CASSRKAGTGHHEQYF
v_call: TRBV7-2; clone_size: -; d_call: -; j_call: TRBJ2-7; cdr3_nt: TGTGCCAGCAGCTTAATCGGCGCGGCCGACTACGAGCAGTACTTC; cdr3_aa: CASSLIGAADYEQYF
v_call: TRBV27; clone_size: -; d_call: -; j_call: TRBJ1-1; cdr3_nt: TGTGCCAGCACCACCTTAGGGGCCACTGAAGCTTTCTTT; cdr3_aa: CASTTLGATEAFF
v_call: TRBV6-1; clone_size: once; d_call: -; j_call: TRBJ2-6; cdr3_nt: TGTGCCAGCAGAGAGGGGGATACTGGGGCCAACGTCCTGACTTTC; cdr3_aa: CASREGDTGANVLTF
v_call: TRBV9; clone_size: -; d_call: TRBD1; j_call: TRBJ1-2; cdr3_nt: TGTGCCAGCAGCGCGGACAGGGCTAACTATGGCTACACCTTC; cdr3_aa: CASSADRANYGYTF
v_call: TRBV4-1; clone_size: once; d_call: -; j_call: TRBJ1-3; cdr3_nt: TGCGCCAGCAGCCAAGACCAGGGATACACCATATATTTT; cdr3_aa: CASSQDQGYTIYF
v_call: TRBV9; clone_size: -; d_call: TRBD2; j_call: TRBJ2-7; cdr3_nt: TGTGCCAGCAGCGTAGGAGATGCGGGGGCCTACGAGCAGTACTTC; cdr3_aa: CASSVGDAGAYEQYF
v_call: TRBV4-2; clone_size: -; d_call: TRBD2; j_call: TRBJ2-5; cdr3_nt: TGTGCCAGCAGCCTCTACGGGGGGGAGGCCTTAAAGACCCAGTACTTC; cdr3_aa: CASSLYGGEALKTQYF
v_call: TRBV7-6; clone_size: -; d_call: TRBD1; j_call: TRBJ1-2; cdr3_nt: TGTGCCAGCAGTTACAGGGGTACCTATGGCTACACCTTC; cdr3_aa: CASSYRGTYGYTF
v_call: TRBV5-1; clone_size: few; d_call: -; j_call: TRBJ1-5; cdr3_nt: TGCGCCAGCAGCTTGGGGGCCTTCAATCAGCCCCAGCATTTT; cdr3_aa: CASSLGAFNQPQHF
v_call: TRBV7-2; clone_size: -; d_call: TRBD2; j_call: TRBJ2-5; cdr3_nt: TGTGCCAGCACCGACAGCGGGGGGCAGGGAGAGACCCAGTACTTC; cdr3_aa: CASTDSGGQGETQYF
v_call: TRBV7-9; clone_size: -; d_call: -; j_call: TRBJ2-2; cdr3_nt: TGTGCCACCAGACGGACAGAGGCGAACACCGGGGAGCTGTTTTTT; cdr3_aa: CATRRTEANTGELFF
v_call: TRBV5-1; clone_size: -; d_call: -; j_call: TRBJ1-2; cdr3_nt: TGCGCCAGCAGCTTGTTGTCCTCCTATGGCTACACCTTC; cdr3_aa: CASSLLSSYGYTF
v_call: TRBV27; clone_size: -; d_call: -; j_call: TRBJ1-2; cdr3_nt: TGTGCCAGCAGCTATCCCTTGGAGGCGCTGACCTTC; cdr3_aa: CASSYPLEALTF
v_call: TRBV25-1; clone_size: -; d_call: -; j_call: TRBJ1-4; cdr3_nt: TGTGCCAGCAGTGGGGGGCTCGTTGAAAAACTGTTTTTT; cdr3_aa: CASSGGLVEKLFF
v_call: TRBV6-1; clone_size: -; d_call: -; j_call: TRBJ2-7; cdr3_nt: TGTGCCAGCAGCCCGCGGGTCTACGAGCAGTACTTC; cdr3_aa: CASSPRVYEQYF
v_call: TRBV7-2; clone_size: -; d_call: -; j_call: TRBJ2-1; cdr3_nt: TGTGCCAGCAGTTACGACCCCTCTACAGTGTCAAAACAGTTCTTC; cdr3_aa: CASSYDPSTVSKQFF
v_call: TRBV5-5; clone_size: -; d_call: TRBD2; j_call: TRBJ2-3; cdr3_nt: TGTGCCAGCAGACCTAGCGGGGGCACAGATACGCAGTATTTT; cdr3_aa: CASRPSGGTDTQYF
v_call: TRBV5-1; clone_size: -; d_call: -; j_call: TRBJ2-7; cdr3_nt: TGCGCCAGCTCCGACCGACCGGGGTCGCGGACGTCTGTTCGCGAGCAGTACTTC; cdr3_aa: CASSDRPGSRTSVREQYF
v_call: TRBV5-6; clone_size: -; d_call: TRBD1; j_call: TRBJ2-4; cdr3_nt: TGTGCCAGCAGCCTCAAAACAGGGGGCGGACGAAAAAACATTCAGTACTTC; cdr3_aa: CASSLKTGGGRKNIQYF
v_call: TRBV19; clone_size: -; d_call: -; j_call: TRBJ1-1; cdr3_nt: TGTGCCAGCAGCCCGACAGGGAACACTGAAGCTTTCTTT; cdr3_aa: CASSPTGNTEAFF
v_call: TRBV7-8; clone_size: -; d_call: -; j_call: TRBJ1-1; cdr3_nt: TGTGCCAGCAGCTCGGGCCCGGGGGTTGGCACTGAAGCTTTCTTT; cdr3_aa: CASSSGPGVGTEAFF
v_call: TRBV7-8; clone_size: -; d_call: -; j_call: TRBJ1-4; cdr3_nt: TGTGCCAGCAGCCCTTTGGGGCCGGGAGGTGAAAAACTGTTTTTT; cdr3_aa: CASSPLGPGGEKLFF
v_call: TRBV5-1; clone_size: -; d_call: TRBD2; j_call: TRBJ2-5; cdr3_nt: TGCGCCAGCAGCTTGGTTCCCGGGGGGGCCAGTGAGACCCAGTACTTC; cdr3_aa: CASSLVPGGASETQYF
v_call: TRBV18; clone_size: once; d_call: -; j_call: TRBJ2-3; cdr3_nt: TGTGCCAGCTCCGATAGGGGTCGAAGCACAGATACGCAGTATTTT; cdr3_aa: CASSDRGRSTDTQYF
v_call: TRBV4-1; clone_size: -; d_call: TRBD1; j_call: TRBJ2-3; cdr3_nt: TGCGCCAGCAGCCAGCCCGACAGGGGACCCACAGATACGCAGTATTTT; cdr3_aa: CASSQPDRGPTDTQYF
v_call: TRBV28; clone_size: -; d_call: -; j_call: TRBJ1-6; cdr3_nt: TGTGCCAGCAGTTTAGGAGGGGGGGATAATTCACCCCTCCACTTT; cdr3_aa: CASSLGGGDNSPLHF
v_call: TRBV2; clone_size: -; d_call: -; j_call: TRBJ2-5; cdr3_nt: TGTGCCAGCAGTGAAGAGAACTTAGAGACCCAGTACTTC; cdr3_aa: CASSEENLETQYF
v_call: TRBV4-2; clone_size: -; d_call: -; j_call: TRBJ2-7; cdr3_nt: TGTGCCAGCAGCCAAGATGCTGCACTTTCCTACGAGCAGTACTTC; cdr3_aa: CASSQDAALSYEQYF
v_call: TRBV9; clone_size: -; d_call: -; j_call: TRBJ2-3; cdr3_nt: TGTGCCAGCAGCCGTGAGTTTAGCGGTTTATCTGGAGATACGCAGTATTTT; cdr3_aa: CASSREFSGLSGDTQYF
v_call: TRBV4-1; clone_size: -; d_call: -; j_call: TRBJ1-5; cdr3_nt: TGCGCCAGCAGCCAACTCACCTCAGGGGAGCCCCAGCATTTT; cdr3_aa: CASSQLTSGEPQHF
v_call: TRBV27; clone_size: few; d_call: -; j_call: TRBJ1-2; cdr3_nt: TGTGCCAGCAGCCGAGGGACAAGGGCTAACTATGGCTACACCTTC; cdr3_aa: CASSRGTRANYGYTF